This T cell receptor beta chain was captured by sequencing in a study of OX40 agonist ivuxolimab in advanced cancers. Study in general: Patients' therapy was ivuxolimab, an antibody that acts as an agonist of OX40 (CD134). Antecedent anti-PD-1, anti-PD-L1 or anti-CTLA-4 therapy was permissible, with 40% having received some. Study-wide findings and caveats: Expanded clones tended on average to be more numerous among CD8+ T cells than CD4+. Nonresponders, in some cases, also had low normalized T-cell clonal expansion.

Only in-frame clones appear in the TCRdb table, and some are missing; sequencing was by immunoSEQ multiplex PCR. The sample lists roughly 60,000 clones; about 82% were seen once. As concerns this clone: The antigen is undetermined.

Germline CDR1 is SGHNT and CDR2 is YYREEE (reference sequence). V lost 6 bases and J lost 7; bases outside the gene matches: 8. This CDR3 is 14 amino acids long. The material was CD4+ or CD8+ T cells sorted from blood, obtained in a trial of the OX40 agonist ivuxolimab. V usage is TRBV5-4 and J usage is TRBJ2-4; 9 bases align to TRBD1. This receptor was identified in an adult with an advanced solid tumor such as melanoma, head and neck, liver or kidney cancer. The CDR3 sequence: CASNHRDRANIQYF. As DNA, the CDR3 is TGTGCCAGCAACCACCGGGACAGGGCCAACATTCAGTACTTC. The variable domain in full, with the rest retrieved from reference TRBV5-4 and TRBJ2-4, is ETGVTQSPTHLIKTRGQQVTLRCSSQSGHNTVSWYQQALGQGPQFIFQYYREEENGRGNFPPRFSGLQFPNYSSELNVNALELDDSALYLCASNHRDRANIQYFGAGTRLSVL.